This TCR beta chain was retrieved from a study of technical replicates of blood from a handful of donors. Method: immunoSEQ multiplex PCR; TCRdb's copy keeps in-frame clones and lacks some. The sample holds 70,000 to 95,000 clones, approximately 94% seen once. Per the germline V gene, CDR1 is LNHNV and CDR2 is YYDKDF (reference sequence). V dropped 2 bases and J dropped 7; count of bases not matched to a gene: 14. The CDR3 runs to 18 residues. Sequencing was carried out using T cells isolated from PBMCs. This receptor was identified in a human donor in good health. The genes are TRBV15 and TRBJ2-1; TRBD2 agrees at 10 bases. The CDR3 DNA follows: TGTGCCACCAGCAGACCGCAGAAGGGAGCGGGAGGGTGGAATGAGCAGTTCTTC. As protein: CATSRPQKGAGGWNEQFF.